This TCR beta chain came from a study of T cell responses to AZD1222 COVID-19 vaccine. Overall study context: Researchers grouped second doses given at about 4 or about 12 weeks into one pool. General study results and limits: Regions 160-218 and 743-854 dominated among vaccine-associated CD4 TCRs spanning spike. Nearly half of spike-specific TCRs reportedly target variant regions that are unmutated in the B.1.351 and B.1.1.7 variants. At study baseline, merely roughly 6 AZD1222 recipients were seropositive.

Note on this clone: No antigen is known for it.

CDR1 KGHSH and CDR2 LQKENI come from the germline V gene. Between the trimmed V and J ends, which lost 1 base and 0 bases, there was a span of 4 bases. This CDR3 has 15 amino acids. Produced via immunoSEQ multiplex PCR; TCRdb's table is partial and in-frame only. Of about 94,000 clones in the sample, roughly 90% were seen once. The chain has TRBV18 and TRBJ1-6; unclear D gene. The source is an adult in good health. The source material was peripheral blood, sampled on day 0 of AZD1222 vaccination. In nucleotides, the CDR3 is TGTGCCAGCTCACCACAGAGCTCCTATAATTCACCCCTCCACTTT. Its protein product is CASSPQSSYNSPLHF.